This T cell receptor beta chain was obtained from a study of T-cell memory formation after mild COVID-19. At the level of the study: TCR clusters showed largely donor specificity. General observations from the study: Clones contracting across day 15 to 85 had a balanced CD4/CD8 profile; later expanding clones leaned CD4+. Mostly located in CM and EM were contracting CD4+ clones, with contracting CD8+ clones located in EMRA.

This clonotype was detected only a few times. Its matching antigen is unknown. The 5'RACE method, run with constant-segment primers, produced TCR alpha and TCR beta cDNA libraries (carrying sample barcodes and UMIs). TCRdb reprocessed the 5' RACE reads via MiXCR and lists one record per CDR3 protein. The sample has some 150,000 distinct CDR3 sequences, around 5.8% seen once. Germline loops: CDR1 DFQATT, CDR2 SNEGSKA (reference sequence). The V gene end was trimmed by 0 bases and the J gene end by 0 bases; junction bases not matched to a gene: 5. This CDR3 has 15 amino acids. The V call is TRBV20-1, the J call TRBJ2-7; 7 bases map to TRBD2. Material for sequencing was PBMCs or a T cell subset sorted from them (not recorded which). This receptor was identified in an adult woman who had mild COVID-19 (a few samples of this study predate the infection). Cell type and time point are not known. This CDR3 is CSARDGAGSSYEQYF. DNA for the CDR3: TGCAGTGCTAGAGATGGAGCGGGGAGCTCCTACGAGCAGTACTTC.